Following are 6 T cell receptor beta chains from one sample sequenced in a study of shared clonotypes between healthy human individuals (TCRdb year 2020). The receptor library was made with the immunoSEQ multiplex PCR assay. This is the immuneACCESS table as TCRdb keeps it, with only in-frame sequences that have V and J called. A part of the clones is gone; compared with another copy, unresolved V genes explain less than half, and the rest is unexplained. The sample table shows some 500,000 clones, and more than 95% are seen once. The ten largest account for about 0.064% of the sample. The material sequenced was naive CD4+ T cells sorted from blood. The sample's cell subset or site, from its label and the paper: CD45RA+ positively selected. These TCRs come from a woman younger than 45 in good health.

J is TRBJ2-7 and V is TRBV28; 9 positions match TRBD1. The CDR3 has 15 amino acids. Germline V gene data show CDR1 as MDHEN and CDR2 as SYDVKM. The trim removed 5 bases at V and 3 bases at J, leaving 8 bases unmatched. The DNA for the CDR3 is TGTGCCAGCAGTACCCCGGACAGGGGATACTACGAGCAGTACTTC. It yields the protein CASSTPDRGYYEQYF.

The chain couples TRBV2 to TRBJ2-5, with 12 bases aligning to TRBD2. V shed 2 bases and J 5 bases; nucleotides not matched to a gene: 12. CDR3 length: 18 residues. CDR1 and CDR2 (germline): SNHLY, FYNNEI. The CDR3 DNA reads TGTGCCAGCAGTGAAATGTATCGACTAGCGGGAGCGTGGGAGACCCAGTACTTC. Translation: CASSEMYRLAGAWETQYF.

This chain joins TRBV9 and TRBJ2-2, with D perhaps given as TRBD1 or TRBD2 (5 bases each). The CDR3 runs to 16 residues. Germline V gene lookup returns CDR1 SGDLS and CDR2 YYNGEE. Trimming stripped 3 bases from V and 4 bases from J, with 16 bases between. The CDR3 region has the DNA TGTGCCAGCAGCGCACCCACGGGGCGGGTCACCGGGGAGCTGTTTTTT. Residues: CASSAPTGRVTGELFF.

The chain couples TRBV6-1 to TRBJ1-2; weak D call: TRBD1 (5 bases). Trimming pared 1 base from V and 2 bases from J, leaving 5 bases between. Germline CDR1 reads MNHNS; CDR2 reads SASEGT. The CDR3 runs to 13 residues. DNA for the CDR3: TGTGCCAGCAGTGAAGACAGGAACTATGGCTACACCTTC. It codes for CASSEDRNYGYTF.

The chain is built from TRBV28 and TRBJ2-3; weak D call: TRBD2 (6 bases). Germline CDR1 is MDHEN and CDR2 is SYDVKM. V dropped 1 base and J dropped 6 bases, with 11 bases sitting between them. The CDR3 spans 14 residues. The CDR3 spells CASSLSRRGDTQYF. The CDR3 bases are TGTGCCAGCAGTTTATCCCGCCGGGGGGATACGCAGTATTTT.

The chain employs TRBV5-8 and TRBJ1-2, with TRBD1 identical over 7 bases. This CDR3 spans 15 amino acids. Per germline, CDR1 SGHTS and CDR2 YDEGEE. The trim removed 3 bases at V and 2 bases at J, leaving 7 bases unmatched. The CDR3 region is CASSSPGRGNYGYTF. For the CDR3, the DNA is TGTGCCAGCAGCTCCCCCGGCAGGGGGAACTATGGCTACACCTTC. The entire variable domain, with the rest obtained from reference TRBV5-8 and TRBJ1-2, is as follows: EAGVTQSPTHLIKTRGQQATLRCSPISGHTSVYWYQQALGLGLQFLLWYDEGEERNRGNFPPRFSGRQFPNYSSELNVNALELEDSALYLCASSSPGRGNYGYTFGSGTRLTVV.